The entry below gives a single TCR beta chain sequence along with its context. What it binds is unknown. TCRdb reanalyzed the 5' RACE reads and collapses them to one entry per CDR3 protein, without DNA. Recorded for this sample: about 370,000 distinct CDR3 sequences. These data belong to a study of T cells expressing NK-cell markers. Study details: Sorted CD3+CD56+NKG2C+, CD3+CD56+NKG2C- and CD3+CD56-NKG2C+ T cells supplied TCR beta repertoires.

Germline CDR1 and CDR2: MGHRA and YSYEKL. This CDR3 comprises 14 residues. Overall study findings and caveats: It remained uncertain whether the expanded NKG2C+ T cell clones were specific for HCMV antigens.

This clonotype originated in a woman in her forties or fifties in good health. Sequencing was done on a sample of blood T cells: a sorted CD56 or NKG2C T cell subset, CD4+ or CD8+ T cells, or bulk PBMC T cells (not recorded which). The chain recombines TRBV4-1 with TRBJ2-3. Here the CDR3 reads CASSQESSTDTQYF.